This is a list of T cell receptor beta chains from one sample in a study of PD-1 blockade in classical Hodgkin lymphoma. Sequencing was performed with immunoSEQ multiplex PCR; in TCRdb, only in-frame clones are kept and a portion is missing. The sample lists over 20,000 clones, 65% to 85% seen once, with under 2% in the top ten. Sequencing was performed on CD4+ T cells from blood, taken at baseline. The receptors stem from a human donor with classical Hodgkin lymphoma. Each CDR3 is given without its conserved first and last residue. D genes are given only for firm matches.

V gene: TRBV19
D gene: -
J gene: TRBJ1-1
CDR3 protein: ASSMDPWGNTEAF

V gene: TRBV19
D gene: -
J gene: TRBJ1-1
CDR3 protein: ASSTAASSRTAF

V gene: TRBV14
D gene: -
J gene: TRBJ1-6
CDR3 protein: ASSPSGTQISPLH

V gene: TRBV4-3
D gene: -
J gene: TRBJ1-1
CDR3 protein: ASSQELQGAEAF

V gene: TRBV25-1
D gene: -
J gene: TRBJ1-5
CDR3 protein: ASSGGSNQPQH

V gene: TRBV9
D gene: TRBD2
J gene: TRBJ2-5
CDR3 protein: ASSSGGSGVTETQY

V gene: TRBV7-9
D gene: -
J gene: TRBJ2-7
CDR3 protein: ASSLYGDSYEQY

V gene: TRBV21-1
D gene: -
J gene: TRBJ2-7
CDR3 protein: ASSKIGTVKEREQY

V gene: TRBV7-9
D gene: -
J gene: TRBJ1-1
CDR3 protein: ASSPTDAALPEAF

V gene: TRBV5-1
D gene: -
J gene: TRBJ1-5
CDR3 protein: ASSLGAEQPQH

V gene: TRBV11-2
D gene: -
J gene: TRBJ2-7
CDR3 protein: ASSLVGGWGEQY

V gene: TRBV7-9
D gene: -
J gene: TRBJ2-1
CDR3 protein: ASSFEGNEQF

V gene: TRBV7-9
D gene: -
J gene: TRBJ2-5
CDR3 protein: ASSLGSSRELTETQY

V gene: TRBV5-8
D gene: -
J gene: TRBJ1-1
CDR3 protein: ASSLFGTEAF

V gene: TRBV4-3
D gene: -
J gene: TRBJ1-2
CDR3 protein: ASSQDRTEHSYGYT

V gene: TRBV6-5
D gene: -
J gene: TRBJ1-2
CDR3 protein: ASSSTVNYGYT

V gene: TRBV9
D gene: -
J gene: TRBJ1-4
CDR3 protein: ASSATPTNEKLF

V gene: TRBV2
D gene: -
J gene: TRBJ2-5
CDR3 protein: ASRRGTQETQY

V gene: TRBV18
D gene: -
J gene: TRBJ1-5
CDR3 protein: ASSKGTASNQPQH

V gene: TRBV5-1
D gene: TRBD1
J gene: TRBJ2-7
CDR3 protein: ASSTPGTGLYEQY

V gene: TRBV19
D gene: -
J gene: TRBJ1-5
CDR3 protein: ASTPIGGDNQPQH

V gene: TRBV6-5
D gene: TRBD1
J gene: TRBJ1-2
CDR3 protein: ASRETTGGWYGYT

V gene: TRBV6-5
D gene: -
J gene: TRBJ1-6
CDR3 protein: ASSYSSSYNSPLH

V gene: TRBV7-2
D gene: -
J gene: TRBJ1-1
CDR3 protein: ASSLQGNTEAF

V gene: TRBV6-5
D gene: -
J gene: TRBJ2-7
CDR3 protein: ASSYSAAGEAYEQY

V gene: TRBV2
D gene: -
J gene: TRBJ2-3
CDR3 protein: ASSEGQGSDTQY

V gene: TRBV7-2
D gene: -
J gene: TRBJ1-2
CDR3 protein: ASSLGQGSRYGYT

V gene: TRBV6-1
D gene: -
J gene: TRBJ1-1
CDR3 protein: ASKEQGGNTEAF

V gene: TRBV13
D gene: -
J gene: TRBJ1-1
CDR3 protein: ASSAPPGNTEAF

V gene: TRBV11-2
D gene: TRBD1
J gene: TRBJ1-3
CDR3 protein: ASSPWDSGNTIY

V gene: TRBV7-9
D gene: -
J gene: TRBJ2-5
CDR3 protein: ASSRGETQY

V gene: TRBV2
D gene: TRBD1
J gene: TRBJ1-2
CDR3 protein: ASSEGQGGGYT

V gene: TRBV7-3
D gene: -
J gene: TRBJ2-7
CDR3 protein: ASSSGSEGSEQY

V gene: TRBV7-3
D gene: -
J gene: TRBJ1-1
CDR3 protein: ASSTRTHTEAF

V gene: TRBV11-3
D gene: -
J gene: TRBJ2-7
CDR3 protein: ASSFSGDFAYEQY

V gene: TRBV7-9
D gene: -
J gene: TRBJ1-5
CDR3 protein: ASNEGVNQPQH

V gene: TRBV7-9
D gene: -
J gene: TRBJ2-3
CDR3 protein: ASSLGINSDTQY

V gene: TRBV9
D gene: -
J gene: TRBJ1-3
CDR3 protein: ASAGTRGGNTIY

V gene: TRBV27
D gene: -
J gene: TRBJ1-5
CDR3 protein: ASSPSALGGKGAQH

V gene: TRBV7-7
D gene: -
J gene: TRBJ2-1
CDR3 protein: ASSSTVAGEQF